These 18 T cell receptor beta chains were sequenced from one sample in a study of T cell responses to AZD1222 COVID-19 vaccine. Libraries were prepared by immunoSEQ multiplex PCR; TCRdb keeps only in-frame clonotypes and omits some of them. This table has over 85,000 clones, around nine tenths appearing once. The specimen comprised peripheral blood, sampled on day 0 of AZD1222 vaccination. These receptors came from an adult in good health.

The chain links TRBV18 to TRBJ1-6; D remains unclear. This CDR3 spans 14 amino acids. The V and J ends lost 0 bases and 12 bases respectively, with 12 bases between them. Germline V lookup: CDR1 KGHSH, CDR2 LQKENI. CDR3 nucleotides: TGTGCCAGCTCACCACCGGAACGGACGTTACCCCTCCACTTT. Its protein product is CASSPPERTLPLHF.

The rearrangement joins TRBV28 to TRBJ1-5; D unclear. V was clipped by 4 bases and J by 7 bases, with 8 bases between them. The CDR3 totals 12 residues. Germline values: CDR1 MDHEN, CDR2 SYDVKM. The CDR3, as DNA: TGTGCCAGCAGTTCGCCCTCACAGCCCCAGCATTTT. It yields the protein CASSSPSQPQHF.

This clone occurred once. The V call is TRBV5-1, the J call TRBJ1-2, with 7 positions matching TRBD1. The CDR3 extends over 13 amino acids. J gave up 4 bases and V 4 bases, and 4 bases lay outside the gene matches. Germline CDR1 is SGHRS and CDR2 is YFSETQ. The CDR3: CASSQGTVYGYTF. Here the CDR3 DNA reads TGCGCCAGCAGCCAAGGGACAGTCTATGGCTACACCTTC.

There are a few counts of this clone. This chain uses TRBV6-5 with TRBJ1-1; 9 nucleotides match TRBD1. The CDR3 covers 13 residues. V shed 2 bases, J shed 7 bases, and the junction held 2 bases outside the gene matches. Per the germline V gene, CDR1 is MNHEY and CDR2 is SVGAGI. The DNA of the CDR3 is TGTGCCAGCAGTTACGGGACAGGGCTTGAAGCTTTCTTT. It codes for CASSYGTGLEAFF.

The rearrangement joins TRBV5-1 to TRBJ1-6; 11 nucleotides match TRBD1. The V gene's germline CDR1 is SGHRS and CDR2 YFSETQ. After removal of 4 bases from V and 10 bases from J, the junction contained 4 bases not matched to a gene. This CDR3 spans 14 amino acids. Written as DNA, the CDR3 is TGCGCCAGCAGCCCCGGGACAGGGGGATCACCCCTCCACTTT. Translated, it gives CASSPGTGGSPLHF.

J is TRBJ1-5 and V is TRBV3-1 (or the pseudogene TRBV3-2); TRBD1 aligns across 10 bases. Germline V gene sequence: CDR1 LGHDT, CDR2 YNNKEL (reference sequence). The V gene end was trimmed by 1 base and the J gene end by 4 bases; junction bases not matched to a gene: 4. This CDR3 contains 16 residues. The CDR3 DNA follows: TGTGCCAGCAGCCAAGCGGACAGGGGGAAAAATCAGCCCCAGCATTTT. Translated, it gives CASSQADRGKNQPQHF.

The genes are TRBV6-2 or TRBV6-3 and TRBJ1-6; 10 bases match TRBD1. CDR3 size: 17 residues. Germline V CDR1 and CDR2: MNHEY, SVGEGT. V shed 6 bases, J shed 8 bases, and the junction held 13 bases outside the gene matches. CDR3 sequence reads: CASSRPGTGVTHSPLHF. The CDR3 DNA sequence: TGTGCCAGCAGCCGCCCAGGGACAGGGGTTACCCATTCACCCCTCCACTTT.

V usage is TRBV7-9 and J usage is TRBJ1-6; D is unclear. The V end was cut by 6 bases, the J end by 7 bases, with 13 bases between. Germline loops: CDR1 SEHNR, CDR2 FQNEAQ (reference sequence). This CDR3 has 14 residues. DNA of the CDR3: TGTGCCAGCAGGGGCTTGGGGAGAAATTCACCCCTCCACTTT. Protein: CASRGLGRNSPLHF.

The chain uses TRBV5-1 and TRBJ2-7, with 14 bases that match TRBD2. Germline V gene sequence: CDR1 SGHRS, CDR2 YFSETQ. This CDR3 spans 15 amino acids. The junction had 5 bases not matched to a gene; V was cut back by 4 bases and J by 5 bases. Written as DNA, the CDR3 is TGCGCCAGCAGCCCCCGGACTAGCGGGAGGCACGAGCAGTACTTC. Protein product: CASSPRTSGRHEQYF.

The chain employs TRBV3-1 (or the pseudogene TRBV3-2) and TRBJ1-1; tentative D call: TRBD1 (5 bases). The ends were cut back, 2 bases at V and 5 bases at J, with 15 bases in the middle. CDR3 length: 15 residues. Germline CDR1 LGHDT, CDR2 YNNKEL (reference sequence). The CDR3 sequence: CASSQSNRGATEAFF. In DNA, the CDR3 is TGTGCCAGCAGCCAATCTAATCGGGGCGCAACTGAAGCTTTCTTT.

The CDR3, as DNA: TGTGCCCTTGACAAGGCGTCGACTAGCACAGATACGCAGTATTTT. Translation gives CALDKASTSTDTQYF. The chain links TRBV28 to TRBJ2-3; D remains unclear. CDR3 length equals 15 residues. The V end lost 11 bases, the J end lost 0 bases, and 18 bases lay between the germline ends. The germline gives CDR1 MDHEN, CDR2 SYDVKM.

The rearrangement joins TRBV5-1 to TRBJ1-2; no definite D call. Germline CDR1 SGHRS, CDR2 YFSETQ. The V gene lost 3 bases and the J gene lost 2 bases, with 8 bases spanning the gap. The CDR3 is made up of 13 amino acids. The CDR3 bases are TGCGCCAGCAGCTCGACCCAGAACTATGGCTACACCTTC. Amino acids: CASSSTQNYGYTF.

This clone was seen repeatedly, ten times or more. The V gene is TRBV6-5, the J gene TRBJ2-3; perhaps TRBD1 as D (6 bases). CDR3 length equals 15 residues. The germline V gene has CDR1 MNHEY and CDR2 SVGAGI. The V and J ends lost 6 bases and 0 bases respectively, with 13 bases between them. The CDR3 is CASRLSGASTDTQYF. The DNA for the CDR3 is TGTGCCAGCAGGCTATCAGGGGCTAGCACAGATACGCAGTATTTT.

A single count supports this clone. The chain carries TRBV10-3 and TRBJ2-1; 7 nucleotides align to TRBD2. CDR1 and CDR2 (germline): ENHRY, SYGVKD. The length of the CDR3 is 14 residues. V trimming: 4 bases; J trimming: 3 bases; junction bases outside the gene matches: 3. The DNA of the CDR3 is TGTGCCATCAGTGCCCAGCGGGACTACAATGAGCAGTTCTTC. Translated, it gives CAISAQRDYNEQFF.

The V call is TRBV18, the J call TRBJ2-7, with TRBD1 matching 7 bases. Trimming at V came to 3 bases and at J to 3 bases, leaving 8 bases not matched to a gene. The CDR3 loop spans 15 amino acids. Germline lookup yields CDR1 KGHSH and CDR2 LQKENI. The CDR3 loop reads CASSPPGQSNYEQYF. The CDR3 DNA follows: TGTGCCAGCTCACCGCCGGGACAGTCGAACTACGAGCAGTACTTC.

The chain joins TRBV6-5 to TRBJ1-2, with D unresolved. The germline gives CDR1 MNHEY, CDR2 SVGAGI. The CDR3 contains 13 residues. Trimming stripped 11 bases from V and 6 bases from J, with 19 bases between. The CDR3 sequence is CAVLATDGNGYTF. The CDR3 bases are TGTGCCGTACTTGCAACAGATGGGAATGGCTACACCTTC.

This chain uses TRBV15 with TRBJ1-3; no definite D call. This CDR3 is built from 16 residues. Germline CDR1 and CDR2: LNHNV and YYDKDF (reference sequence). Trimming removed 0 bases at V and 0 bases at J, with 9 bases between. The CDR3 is CATSRDQLRSGNTIYF. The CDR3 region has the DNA TGTGCCACCAGCAGAGATCAGCTCCGCTCTGGAAACACCATATATTTT.

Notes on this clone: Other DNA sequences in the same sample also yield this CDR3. CDR3 sequence: CASSYSGVGYTF. CDR3 coding DNA: TGTGCCAGCAGTTACTCGGGGGTCGGCTACACCTTC. The chain uses TRBV6-5 and TRBJ1-2; TRBD1 might be the D (5 bases). V dropped 0 bases and J dropped 8 bases, with 7 bases sitting between them. CDR3 length: 12 residues. The germline V gene encodes CDR1 MNHEY and CDR2 SVGAGI.